Each of the 2 T cell receptor beta chains below was sequenced from the same sample in a study of T cells in Graves' hyperthyroidism and ophthalmopathy. RNA transcripts were the template for amplifying TCR beta CDR3 regions. First-round RT-PCR of the TCR CDR3 relied on the HTBI primer set. TCRdb itself ran the multiplex PCR reads through MiXCR, one entry per CDR3 protein. Seen here are around 290,000 distinct CDR3 sequences, about an eighth observed once, and the top ten hold 7.8%. The sequencing sample was made of blood. All receptors come from a woman in her 30s with Graves' hyperthyroidism that later progressed to Graves' ophthalmopathy.

This clonotype was recorded at least ten times. The gene calls are TRBV27 and TRBJ2-3; 7 bases map to TRBD1. The CDR3 has 15 amino acids. Trimming at V came to 5 bases and at J to 1 base, leaving 6 bases not matched to a gene. CDR1 is MNHEY, CDR2 SMNVEV, per germline (reference sequence). CDR3 loop: CASSPGTAGTDTQYF. The CDR3 bases are TGTGCCAGCAGTCCCGGGACAGCAGGCACAGATACGCAGTATTTT.

This clonotype was recorded many times. V gene TRBV27 combines with J gene TRBJ2-5, with D perhaps matching TRBD2 (6 bases). With 3 bases removed from V and 1 base from J, the gap between germline ends came to 9 bases. Germline values: CDR1 MNHEY, CDR2 SMNVEV (reference sequence). There are 14 residues in the CDR3. The CDR3 sequence: CASSLQTSQETQYF. CDR3 in DNA: TGTGCCAGCAGTTTGCAGACTAGCCAAGAGACCCAGTACTTC.